Sequencing of this T cell receptor (beta chain) was carried out in a study of cytomegalovirus exposure and HLA in healthy donors. About the research overall: Researchers found that roughly 80% of around 400 genotyped donors fell within the Caucasian-associated ancestry cluster. Study outcomes and limitations: It was reported in a later analysis that an Asian-associated ancestry cluster showed fewer N-insertions than the 666-donor mean. Presence/absence analyses took donor sequencing depth as roughly uniform.

PCR used 60 Vbeta primers and 13 Jbeta primers. Profiled with immunoSEQ multiplex PCR; TCRdb holds only in-frame clones, not every one. This table holds about 140,000 clones, about three fifths found once. Only one count was recorded for this clone. What it recognizes is unknown. Germline-derived CDR1 and CDR2 are SGHKS and YYEKEE (reference sequence). The CDR3 has 15 residues. The ends were cut back, 3 bases at V and 3 bases at J, with 16 bases in the middle. The sequenced sample consisted of PBMCs. This rearrangement joins TRBV5-5 to TRBJ2-7; D possibly corresponds to TRBD2 (7 bases). This receptor was taken from a male donor in good health and CMV-seronegative. The CDR3: CASSWGGQGYYEQYF. The CDR3, as DNA: TGTGCCAGCAGCTGGGGGGGGCAGGGGTACTACGAGCAGTACTTC.